This T cell receptor (beta chain) derives from a study of T cell clones after liver transplantation. Study-level background: Samples came from ITN030ST, which attempted immunosuppression withdrawal within 2 years of liver transplantation.

Germline loops: CDR1 LNHDA, CDR2 SQIVND (reference sequence). The CDR3 runs to 13 residues. V was clipped by 10 bases and J by 1 base, with 13 bases between them. Here immunoSEQ multiplex PCR was the method, and the copy in TCRdb shows in-frame clones only, minus some. The top ten hold roughly a quarter of the sample, which has around 7,500 clones, less than 75% seen once. This sequence was found in a human donor who received a liver transplant. The chain has TRBV19 and TRBJ2-5; no reliable D call. Source: CD8+ T cells from blood, taken before liver transplant. CDR3 residues: CATNGRIQETQYF. The CDR3 DNA reads as TGTGCCACCAACGGACGGATCCAAGAGACCCAGTACTTC. Filled out from reference TRBV19 and TRBJ2-5, the complete variable domain reads DGGITQSPKYLFRKEGQNVTLSCEQNLNHDAMYWYRQDPGQGLRLIYYSQIVNDFQKGDIAEGYSVSREKKESFPLTVTSAQKNPTAFYLCATNGRIQETQYFGPGTRLLVL.